This is a list of T cell receptor beta chains from one sample in a study of shared clonotypes between healthy human individuals. Measured with immunoSEQ multiplex PCR; TCRdb has only the in-frame clones, and not every one. This table holds around 500,000 clones, 70% to 80% found once. The sequencing input was PBMCs. All receptors come from a woman in her forties in good health. Some clones in this sample may be carry-over from other donors' samples. CDR3s include the opening cysteine and the closing phenylalanine or tryptophan. A D gene is named only where the DNA matches it firmly. The size entry is marked missing in some rows and otherwise reads once, few, many or a size class.

TRBV6-6	-	TRBJ1-1	-	TGTGCCAGCAGTTACCGCCACCCAAGCACGGGGGCTTTCTTT	CASSYRHPSTGAFF
TRBV5-1	few	TRBJ2-1	-	TGCGCCAGCAGCTCGCATGGGTCCTACAATGAGCAGTTCTTC	CASSSHGSYNEQFF
TRBV29-1	-	TRBJ1-4	TRBD1	TGCAGCGTGGAAACAGGGGCGGGCGATGAAAAACTGTTTTTT	CSVETGAGDEKLFF
TRBV19	-	TRBJ2-2	TRBD2	TGTGCCAGTAGGACCGCGGGAGGTGCGAACACCGGGGAGCTGTTTTTT	CASRTAGGANTGELFF
TRBV19	-	TRBJ1-5	-	TGTGCCAGTAGTATTCGGATTAGCAATCAGCCCCAGCATTTT	CASSIRISNQPQHF
TRBV28	-	TRBJ2-7	-	TGTGCCAGCAGTTTAAAGTTTATCGACAGTTCCTACGAGCAGTACTTC	CASSLKFIDSSYEQYF
TRBV5-1	once	TRBJ1-6	-	TGCGCCAGCAGCTTGGTTCCCGGGACCGGCAATTCACCCCTCCACTTT	CASSLVPGTGNSPLHF
TRBV7-8	-	TRBJ2-7	-	TGTGCCAGCAGCCGGAGGGACCAAGCCTACGAGCAGTACTTC	CASSRRDQAYEQYF
TRBV11-2	-	TRBJ2-1	-	TGTGCCAGCAGCTTCAACCCTGGGGAGAATGAGCAGTTCTTC	CASSFNPGENEQFF
TRBV28	-	TRBJ1-1	-	TGTGCCAGCAGTTTAGATCTTGCCGCGATGTCTGCTTTCTTT	CASSLDLAAMSAFF
TRBV19	-	TRBJ2-7	-	TGTGCCAGTAGTCCCACAGGGAACAGCTACGAGCAGTACTTC	CASSPTGNSYEQYF
TRBV4-3	many	TRBJ2-2	-	TGCGCCAGCAGCCAAGTCTACGGAAACACCGGGGAGCTGTTTTTT	CASSQVYGNTGELFF
TRBV30	-	TRBJ1-5	-	TGTGCCTGGAGTGTATCTGGGAACCAGCCCCAGCATTTT	CAWSVSGNQPQHF
TRBV18	-	TRBJ2-1	-	TGTGCCAGCTCACCACCGAGCGTGCATGCCTCCAATGAGCAGTTCTTC	CASSPPSVHASNEQFF
TRBV11-1	-	TRBJ2-3	-	TGTGCCAGCAGCTTAGTTGATTTCACAGATACGCAGTATTTT	CASSLVDFTDTQYF
TRBV7-3	-	TRBJ2-1	TRBD2	TGTGCCAGCAGCTCCGGGGGCGGGAGGGCCAATGAGCAGTTCTTC	CASSSGGGRANEQFF
TRBV19	-	TRBJ1-5	-	TGTGCCAGTAGTATCGCGGCAGGGAATCAGCCCCAGCATTTT	CASSIAAGNQPQHF
TRBV18	-	TRBJ2-1	-	TGTGCCAGCTCACCATTAGGGGAGGACAATGAGCAGTTCTTC	CASSPLGEDNEQFF
TRBV7-2	-	TRBJ2-5	TRBD1	TGTGCCAGCAGCACACAGGGGTTTACGGAGACCCAGTACTTC	CASSTQGFTETQYF
TRBV7-9	-	TRBJ2-1	TRBD2	TGTGCCAGCAGCTTAGGGGCAGGGCTAGCGGGAGTTAATGAGCAGTTCTTC	CASSLGAGLAGVNEQFF
TRBV7-9	-	TRBJ1-1	TRBD1	TGTGCCAGCGGAGACAGGGGGACGGGCACTGAAGCTTTCTTT	CASGDRGTGTEAFF
TRBV29-1	-	TRBJ1-5	-	TGCAGCGTTGGGGGGGATCAGCCCCAGCATTTT	CSVGGDQPQHF
TRBV30	-	TRBJ2-5	-	TGTGCCTGGAGTAGTACAGGGTCGGTGAAGACCCAGTACTTC	CAWSSTGSVKTQYF
TRBV4-2	-	TRBJ2-5	TRBD2	TGTGCCAGCAGCCAAATAGCGGGAGGGCTGGAGACCCAGTACTTC	CASSQIAGGLETQYF
TRBV6-1	-	TRBJ2-7	-	TGTGCCAGCAGTGAAGGACAAGGGCGGCCGGAGGAGCAGTACTTC	CASSEGQGRPEEQYF
TRBV7-2	-	TRBJ2-7	TRBD2	TGTGCCAGCAGCCCTTCGGGGGGGGAGGCATACGAGCAGTACTTC	CASSPSGGEAYEQYF
TRBV10-2	-	TRBJ2-1	TRBD2	TGCGCCAGCAGTGAAAGGGCTAGCGGGAGGAGGGACAATGAGCAGTTCTTC	CASSERASGRRDNEQFF
TRBV30	-	TRBJ2-5	-	TGTGCCTGGAGTGTTAGGTGGGAGAGGGAGGAGACCCAGTACTTC	CAWSVRWEREETQYF
TRBV2	-	TRBJ2-2	-	TGTGCCAGCAATTCAGGGGAGTTGGTCGGGGAGCTGTTTTTT	CASNSGELVGELFF
TRBV7-9	-	TRBJ2-7	TRBD2	TGTGCCAGCAGCCGTCTCTTAGCGGGCGAGCAGTACTTC	CASSRLLAGEQYF
TRBV2	few	TRBJ2-7	-	TGTGCCAGCAAAGTAGGCACAGGAAACTCGTACGAGCAGTACTTC	CASKVGTGNSYEQYF
TRBV15	-	TRBJ1-3	-	TGTGCCACCAGCAGAGTCGGGGACACCATATATTTT	CATSRVGDTIYF
TRBV30	once	TRBJ2-7	TRBD1	TGTGCCTCCAACAGGGGGAGCTCCTACGAGCAGTACTTC	CASNRGSSYEQYF
TRBV18	-	TRBJ2-1	-	TGTGCCAGCTCGTTCAGCGCCAGCTCCTACAATGAGCAGTTCTTC	CASSFSASSYNEQFF
TRBV6-4	few	TRBJ1-3	-	TGTGCCAGCCTACTGACAATTGCTGGAAACACCATATATTTT	CASLLTIAGNTIYF
TRBV7-8	once	TRBJ1-5	TRBD1	TGTGCCAGCAGACAACAGGGGGATCAGCCCCAGCATTTT	CASRQQGDQPQHF
TRBV5-4	-	TRBJ2-7	-	TGTGCCAGCAGCCGCGACCCTTTCTTCTACGAGCAGTACTTC	CASSRDPFFYEQYF
TRBV7-9	-	TRBJ2-1	TRBD2	TGTGCCAGCAGCGCCCGGACTAGCGGGCCCGTAGGCAATGAGCAGTTCTTC	CASSARTSGPVGNEQFF
TRBV5-6	-	TRBJ2-6	-	TGTGCCAGCAGCTTGTCCGGGGCCAACGTCCTGACTTTC	CASSLSGANVLTF
TRBV11-3	few	TRBJ1-2	-	TGTGCCAGCAGCCCCACAGGGAGAGAATATGGCTACACCTTC	CASSPTGREYGYTF
TRBV11-3	-	TRBJ2-2	-	TGTGCCAGCAGTCTGAGTCCTCGGGGCGCAGGGGAGCTGTTTTTT	CASSLSPRGAGELFF
TRBV9	-	TRBJ1-4	-	TGTGCCAGCAGCGTAGAGGGGCAGTATGGTGAAAAACTGTTTTTT	CASSVEGQYGEKLFF